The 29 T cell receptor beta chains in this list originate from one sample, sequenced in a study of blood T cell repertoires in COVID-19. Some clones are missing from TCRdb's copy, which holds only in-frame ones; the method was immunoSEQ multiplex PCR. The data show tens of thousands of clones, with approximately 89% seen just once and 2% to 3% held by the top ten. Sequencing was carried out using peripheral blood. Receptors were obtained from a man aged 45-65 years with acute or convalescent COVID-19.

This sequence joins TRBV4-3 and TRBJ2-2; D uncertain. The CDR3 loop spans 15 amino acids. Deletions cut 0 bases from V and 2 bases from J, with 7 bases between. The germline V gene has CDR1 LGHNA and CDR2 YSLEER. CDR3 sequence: CASSQDSKNTGELFF. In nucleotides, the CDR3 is TGCGCCAGCAGCCAAGATTCTAAAAACACCGGGGAGCTGTTTTTT.

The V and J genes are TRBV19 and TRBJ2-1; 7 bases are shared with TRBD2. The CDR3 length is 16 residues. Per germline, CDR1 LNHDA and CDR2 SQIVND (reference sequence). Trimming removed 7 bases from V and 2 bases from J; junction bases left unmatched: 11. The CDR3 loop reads CASTPRGGGTYNEQFF. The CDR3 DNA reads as TGTGCCAGTACCCCCCGAGGCGGGGGAACCTACAATGAGCAGTTCTTC.

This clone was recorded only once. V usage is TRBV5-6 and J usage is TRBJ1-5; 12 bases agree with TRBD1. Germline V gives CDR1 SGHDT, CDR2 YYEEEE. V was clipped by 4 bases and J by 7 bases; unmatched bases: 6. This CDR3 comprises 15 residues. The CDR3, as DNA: TGTGCCAGCAGCAGAGGGACAGGGGGCGGACAGCCCCAGCATTTT. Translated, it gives CASSRGTGGGQPQHF.

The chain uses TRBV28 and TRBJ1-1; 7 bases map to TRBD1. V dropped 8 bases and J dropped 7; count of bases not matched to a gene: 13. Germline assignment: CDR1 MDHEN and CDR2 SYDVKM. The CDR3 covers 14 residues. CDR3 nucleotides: TGTGCCAGCCAAGGGGGCGGGTCCGTGGTTGAAGCTTTCTTT. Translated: CASQGGGSVVEAFF.

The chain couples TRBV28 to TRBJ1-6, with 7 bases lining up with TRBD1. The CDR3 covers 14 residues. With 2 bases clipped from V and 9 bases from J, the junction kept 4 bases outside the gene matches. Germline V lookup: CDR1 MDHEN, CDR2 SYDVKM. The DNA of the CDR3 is TGTGCCAGCAGTTTACCACACAGGGGTTCACCCCTCCACTTT. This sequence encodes CASSLPHRGSPLHF.

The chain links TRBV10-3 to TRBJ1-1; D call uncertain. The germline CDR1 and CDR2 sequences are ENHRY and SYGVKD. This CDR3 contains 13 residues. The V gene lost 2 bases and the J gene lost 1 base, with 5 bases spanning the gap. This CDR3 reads CAISEGRNTEAFF. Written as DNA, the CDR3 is TGTGCCATCAGTGAGGGCAGGAACACTGAAGCTTTCTTT.

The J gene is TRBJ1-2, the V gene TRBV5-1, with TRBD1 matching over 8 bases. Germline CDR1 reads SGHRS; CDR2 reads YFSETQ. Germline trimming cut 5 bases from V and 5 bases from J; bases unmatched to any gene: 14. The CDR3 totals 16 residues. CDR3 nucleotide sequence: TGCGCCAGCAGGACCTCAGGGGGCGATTTTCCTTATGGCTACACCTTC. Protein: CASRTSGGDFPYGYTF.

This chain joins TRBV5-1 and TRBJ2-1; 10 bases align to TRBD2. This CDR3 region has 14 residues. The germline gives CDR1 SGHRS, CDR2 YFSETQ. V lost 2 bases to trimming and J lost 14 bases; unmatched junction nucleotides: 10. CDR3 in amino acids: CASSLVLAGQLEFF. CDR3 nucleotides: TGCGCCAGCAGCTTAGTACTAGCGGGACAGTTAGAGTTCTTC.

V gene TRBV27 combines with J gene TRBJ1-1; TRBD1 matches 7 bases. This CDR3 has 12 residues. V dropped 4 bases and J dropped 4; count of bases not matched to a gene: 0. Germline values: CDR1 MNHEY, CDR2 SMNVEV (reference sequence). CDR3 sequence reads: CASSSGGTEAFF. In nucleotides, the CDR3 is TGTGCCAGCAGTTCAGGGGGCACTGAAGCTTTCTTT.

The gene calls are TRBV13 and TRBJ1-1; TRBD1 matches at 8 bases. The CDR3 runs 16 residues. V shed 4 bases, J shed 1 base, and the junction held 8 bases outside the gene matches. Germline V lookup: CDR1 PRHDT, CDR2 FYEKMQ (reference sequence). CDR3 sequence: CASSSGQGRRNTEAFF. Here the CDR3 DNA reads TGTGCCAGCAGCTCCGGACAGGGAAGGCGGAACACTGAAGCTTTCTTT. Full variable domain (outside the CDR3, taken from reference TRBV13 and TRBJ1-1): AAGVIQSPRHLIKEKRETATLKCYPIPRHDTVYWYQQGPGQDPQFLISFYEKMQSDKGSIPDRFSAQQFSDYHSELNMSSLELGDSALYFCASSSGQGRRNTEAFFGQGTRLTVV.

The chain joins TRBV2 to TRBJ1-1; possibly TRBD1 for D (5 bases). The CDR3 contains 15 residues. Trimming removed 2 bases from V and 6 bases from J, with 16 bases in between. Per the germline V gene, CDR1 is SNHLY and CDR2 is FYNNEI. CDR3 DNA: TGTGCCAGCAGTGAAATGCGGGGCCAATCGGCTGAAGCTTTCTTT. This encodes CASSEMRGQSAEAFF.

The CDR3 spells CASRDRLHDNEQFF. CDR3 in DNA: TGTGCCAGCAGAGACCGACTTCACGACAATGAGCAGTTCTTC. The chain uses TRBV2 and TRBJ2-1; D is uncertain. The CDR3 runs to 14 residues. Per germline, CDR1 SNHLY and CDR2 FYNNEI. Deletions cut 6 bases from V and 5 bases from J, with 14 bases between. Together with reference TRBV2 and TRBJ2-1, the CDR3 gives the full variable domain: EPEVTQTPSHQVTQMGQEVILRCVPISNHLYFYWYRQILGQKVEFLVSFYNNEISEKSEIFDDQFSVERPDGSNFTLKIRSTKLEDSAMYFCASRDRLHDNEQFFGPGTRLTVL.

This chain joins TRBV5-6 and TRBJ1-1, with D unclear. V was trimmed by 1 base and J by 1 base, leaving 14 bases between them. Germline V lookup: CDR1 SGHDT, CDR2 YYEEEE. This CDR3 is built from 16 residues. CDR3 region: CASSLTWAVKNTEAFF. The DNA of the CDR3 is TGTGCCAGCAGCTTGACATGGGCCGTCAAGAACACTGAAGCTTTCTTT.

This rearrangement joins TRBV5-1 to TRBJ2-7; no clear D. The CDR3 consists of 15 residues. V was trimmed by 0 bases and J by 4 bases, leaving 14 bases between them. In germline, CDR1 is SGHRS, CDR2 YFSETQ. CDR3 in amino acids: CASSLESVVGYEQYF. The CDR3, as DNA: TGCGCCAGCAGCTTGGAGTCCGTGGTCGGGTACGAGCAGTACTTC. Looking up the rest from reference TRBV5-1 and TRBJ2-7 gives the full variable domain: KAGVTQTPRYLIKTRGQQVTLSCSPISGHRSVSWYQQTPGQGLQFLFEYFSETQRNKGNFPGRFSGRQFSNSRSEMNVSTLELGDSALYLCASSLESVVGYEQYFGPGTRLTVT.

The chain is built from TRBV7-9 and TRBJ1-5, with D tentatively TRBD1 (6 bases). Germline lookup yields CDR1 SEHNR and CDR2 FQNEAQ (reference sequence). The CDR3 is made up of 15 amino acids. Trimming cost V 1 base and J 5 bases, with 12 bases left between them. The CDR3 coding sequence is TGTGCCAGCAGCTTAGTGGGGGGGCCCGATCAGCCCCAGCATTTT. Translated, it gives CASSLVGGPDQPQHF. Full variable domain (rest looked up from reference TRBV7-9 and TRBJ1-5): DTGVSQNPRHKITKRGQNVTFRCDPISEHNRLYWYRQTLGQGPEFLTYFQNEAQLEKSRLLSDRFSAERPKGSFSTLEIQRTEQGDSAMYLCASSLVGGPDQPQHFGDGTRLSIL.

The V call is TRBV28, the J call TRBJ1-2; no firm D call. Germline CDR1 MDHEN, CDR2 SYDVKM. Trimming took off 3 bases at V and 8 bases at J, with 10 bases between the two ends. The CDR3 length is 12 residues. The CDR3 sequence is CASSFQAGGYTF. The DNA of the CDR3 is TGTGCCAGCAGTTTCCAAGCGGGGGGCTACACCTTC.

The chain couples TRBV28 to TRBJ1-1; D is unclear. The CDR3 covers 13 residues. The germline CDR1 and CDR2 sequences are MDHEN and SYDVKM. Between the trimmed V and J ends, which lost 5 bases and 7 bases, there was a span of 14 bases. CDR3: CASSGGVKGEAFF. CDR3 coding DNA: TGTGCCAGCAGTGGCGGGGTAAAGGGTGAAGCTTTCTTT.

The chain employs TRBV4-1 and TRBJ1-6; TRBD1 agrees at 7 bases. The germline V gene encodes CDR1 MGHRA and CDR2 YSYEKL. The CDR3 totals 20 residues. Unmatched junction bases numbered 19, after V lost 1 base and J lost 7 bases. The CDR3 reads CASSQGGLAGGFILNSPLHF. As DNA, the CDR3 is TGCGCCAGCAGCCAAGGAGGGTTGGCAGGGGGTTTTATTTTAAATTCACCCCTCCACTTT.

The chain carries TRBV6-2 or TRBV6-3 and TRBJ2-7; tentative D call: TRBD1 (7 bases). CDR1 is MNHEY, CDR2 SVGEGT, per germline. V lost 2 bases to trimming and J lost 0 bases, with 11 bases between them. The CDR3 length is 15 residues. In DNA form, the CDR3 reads TGTGCCAGCAGTTACGGGCGGGACAGCTCCTACGAGCAGTACGTC. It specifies CASSYGRDSSYEQYV.

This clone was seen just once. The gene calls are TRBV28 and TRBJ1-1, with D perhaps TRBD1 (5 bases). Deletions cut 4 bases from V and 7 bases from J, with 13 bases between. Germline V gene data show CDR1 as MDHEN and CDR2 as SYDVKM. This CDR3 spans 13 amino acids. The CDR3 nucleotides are TGTGCCAGCAGTTGGGACTCTAACGGTGAAGCTTTCTTT. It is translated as CASSWDSNGEAFF.

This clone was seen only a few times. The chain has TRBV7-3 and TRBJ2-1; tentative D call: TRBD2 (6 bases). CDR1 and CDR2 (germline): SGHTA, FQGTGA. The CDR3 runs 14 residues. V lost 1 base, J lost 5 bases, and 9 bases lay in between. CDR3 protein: CASSLKRADNEQFF. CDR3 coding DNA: TGTGCCAGCAGCTTAAAGCGGGCGGACAATGAGCAGTTCTTC. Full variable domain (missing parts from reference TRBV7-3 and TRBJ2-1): GAGVSQTPSNKVTEKGKYVELRCDPISGHTALYWYRQSLGQGPEFLIYFQGTGAADDSGLPNDRFFAVRPEGSVSTLKIQRTERGDSAVYLCASSLKRADNEQFFGPGTRLTVL.

The CDR3 sequence is CSAPSPGDTEAFF. The DNA for the CDR3 is TGCAGCGCCCCATCCCCAGGGGACACTGAAGCTTTCTTT. The chain employs TRBV29-1 and TRBJ1-1, with a tentative D call TRBD1 (6 bases). Germline-derived CDR1 and CDR2 are SQVTM and ANQGSEA. V lost 7 bases, J lost 3 bases, and 15 bases lay in between. This CDR3 contains 13 residues.

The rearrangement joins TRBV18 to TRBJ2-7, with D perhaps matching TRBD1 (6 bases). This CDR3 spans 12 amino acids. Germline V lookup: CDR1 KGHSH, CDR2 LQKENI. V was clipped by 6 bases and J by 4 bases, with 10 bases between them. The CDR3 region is CASSTDRYEQYV. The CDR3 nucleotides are TGTGCCAGCTCGACCGACAGGTACGAGCAGTACGTC.

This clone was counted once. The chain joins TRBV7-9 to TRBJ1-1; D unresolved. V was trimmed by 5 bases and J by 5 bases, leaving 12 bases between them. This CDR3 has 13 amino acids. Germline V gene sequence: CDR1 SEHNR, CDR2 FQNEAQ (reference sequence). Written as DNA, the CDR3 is TGTGCCAGCAGCCCGATAAGGAGGACTGAAGCTTTCTTT. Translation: CASSPIRRTEAFF.

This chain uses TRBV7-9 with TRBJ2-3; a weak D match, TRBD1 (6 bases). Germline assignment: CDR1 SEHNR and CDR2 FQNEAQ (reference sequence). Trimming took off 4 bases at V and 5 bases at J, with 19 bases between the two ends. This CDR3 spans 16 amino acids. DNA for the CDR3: TGTGCCAGCAGCTCAGGGGTTTGGGGGCTAGGAGATACGCAGTATTTT. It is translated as CASSSGVWGLGDTQYF.

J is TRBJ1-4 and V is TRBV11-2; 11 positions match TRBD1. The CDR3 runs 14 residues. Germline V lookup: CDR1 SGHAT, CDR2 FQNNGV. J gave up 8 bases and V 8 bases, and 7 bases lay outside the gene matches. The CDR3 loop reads CASGGQGGREKLFF. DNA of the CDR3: TGTGCCAGCGGGGGACAGGGGGGAAGGGAAAAACTGTTTTTT.

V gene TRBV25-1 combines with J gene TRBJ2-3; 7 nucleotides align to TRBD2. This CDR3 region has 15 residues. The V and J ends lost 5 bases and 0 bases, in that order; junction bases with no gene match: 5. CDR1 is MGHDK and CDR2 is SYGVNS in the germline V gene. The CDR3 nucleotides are TGTGCCAGCAGTCTCAGCGGGGACAGCACAGATACGCAGTATTTT. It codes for CASSLSGDSTDTQYF.

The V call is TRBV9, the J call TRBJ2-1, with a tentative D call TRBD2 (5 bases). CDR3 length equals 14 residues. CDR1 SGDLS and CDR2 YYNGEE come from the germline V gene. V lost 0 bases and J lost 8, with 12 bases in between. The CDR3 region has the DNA TGTGCCAGCAGCGTAGGACTCCCGAGGGATGAGCAGTTCTTC. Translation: CASSVGLPRDEQFF.

The CDR3 DNA sequence: TGCGCCAGCAGCTTGGGGGGACAGCTCCACTCCTACGAGCAGTACTTC. It encodes CASSLGGQLHSYEQYF. V is TRBV5-1 and J is TRBJ2-7, with TRBD1 matching 7 bases. CDR1 is SGHRS and CDR2 is YFSETQ in the germline V gene. The CDR3 is 16 amino acids. The ends lost 0 bases at V and 0 bases at J; junction bases unmatched: 6.